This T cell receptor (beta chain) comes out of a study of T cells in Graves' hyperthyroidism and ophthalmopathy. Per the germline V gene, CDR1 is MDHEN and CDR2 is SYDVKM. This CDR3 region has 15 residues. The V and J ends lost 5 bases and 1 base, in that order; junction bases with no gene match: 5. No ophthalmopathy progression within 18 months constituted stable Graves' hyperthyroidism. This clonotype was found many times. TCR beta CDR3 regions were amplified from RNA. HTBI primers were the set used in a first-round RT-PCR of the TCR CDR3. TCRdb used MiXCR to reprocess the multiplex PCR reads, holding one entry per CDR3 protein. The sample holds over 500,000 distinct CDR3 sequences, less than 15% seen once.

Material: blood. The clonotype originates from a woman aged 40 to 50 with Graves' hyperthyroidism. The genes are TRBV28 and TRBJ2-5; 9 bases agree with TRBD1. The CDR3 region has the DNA TGTGCCAGCAGTCAGCCGGGACAGGGCCAAGAGACCCAGTACTTC. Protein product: CASSQPGQGQETQYF.